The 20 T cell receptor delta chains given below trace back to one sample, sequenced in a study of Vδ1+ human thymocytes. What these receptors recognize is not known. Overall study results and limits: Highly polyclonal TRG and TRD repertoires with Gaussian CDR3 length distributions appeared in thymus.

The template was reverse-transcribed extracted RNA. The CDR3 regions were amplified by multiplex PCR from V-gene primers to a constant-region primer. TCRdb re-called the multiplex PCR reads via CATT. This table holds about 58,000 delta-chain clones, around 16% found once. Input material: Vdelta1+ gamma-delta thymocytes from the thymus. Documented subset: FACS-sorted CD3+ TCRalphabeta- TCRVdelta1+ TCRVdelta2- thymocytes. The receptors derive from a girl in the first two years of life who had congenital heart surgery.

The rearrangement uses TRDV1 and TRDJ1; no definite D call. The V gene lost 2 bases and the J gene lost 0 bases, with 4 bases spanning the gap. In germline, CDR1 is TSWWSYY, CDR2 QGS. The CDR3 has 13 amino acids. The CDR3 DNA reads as TGTGCTCTTGGGGAAACACACACCGATAAACTCATCTTT. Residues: CALGETHTDKLIF.

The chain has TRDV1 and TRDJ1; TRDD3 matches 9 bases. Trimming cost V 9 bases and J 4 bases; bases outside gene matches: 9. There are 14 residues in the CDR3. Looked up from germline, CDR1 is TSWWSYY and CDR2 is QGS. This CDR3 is CALEAGDTVDKLIF. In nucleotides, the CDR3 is TGTGCTCTGGAGGCGGGGGATACTGTCGATAAACTCATCTTT.

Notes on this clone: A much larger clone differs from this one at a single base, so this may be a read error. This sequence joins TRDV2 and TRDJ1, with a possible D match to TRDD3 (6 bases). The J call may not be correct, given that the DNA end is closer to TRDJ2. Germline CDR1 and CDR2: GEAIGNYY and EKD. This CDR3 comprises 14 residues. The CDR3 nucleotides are TGTGCCTGGGAACCACTGGGTTACACCGATAAACTCTTCTTT. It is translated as CAWEPLGYTDKLFF.

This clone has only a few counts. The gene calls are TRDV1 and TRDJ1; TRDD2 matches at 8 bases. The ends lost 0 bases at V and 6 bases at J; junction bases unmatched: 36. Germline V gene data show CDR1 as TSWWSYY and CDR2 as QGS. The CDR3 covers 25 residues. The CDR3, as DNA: TGTGCTCTTGGGGAACTATGCCTCACTTCCTACCGGGGGACACCGAGGAGCCTGTGTGGTTATAAACTCATCTTT. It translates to CALGELCLTSYRGTPRSLCGYKLIF.

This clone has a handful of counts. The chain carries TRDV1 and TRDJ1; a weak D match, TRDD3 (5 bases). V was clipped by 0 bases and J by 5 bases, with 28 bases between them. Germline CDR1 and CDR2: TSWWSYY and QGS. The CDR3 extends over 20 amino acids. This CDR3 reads CALGELCGIELFRPCDKLIF. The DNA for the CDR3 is TGTGCTCTTGGGGAACTCTGCGGGATTGAGCTTTTCCGGCCTTGTGATAAACTCATCTTT.

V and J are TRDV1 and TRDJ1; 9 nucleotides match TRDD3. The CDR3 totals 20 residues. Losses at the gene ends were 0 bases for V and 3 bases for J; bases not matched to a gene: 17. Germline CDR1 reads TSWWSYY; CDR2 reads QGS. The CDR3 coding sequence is TGTGCTCTTGGGGAACTCCCATTTCCAGTCGGGGGGATACTAGCCGATAAACTCATCTTT. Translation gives CALGELPFPVGGILADKLIF.

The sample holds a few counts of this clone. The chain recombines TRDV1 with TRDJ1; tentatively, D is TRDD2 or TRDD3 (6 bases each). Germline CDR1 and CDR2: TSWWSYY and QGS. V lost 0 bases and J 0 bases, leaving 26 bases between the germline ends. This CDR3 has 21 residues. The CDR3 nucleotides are TGTGCTCTTGGGGAACTAGTCGCCATCGGCTGGGGTTTCCTATACACCGATAAACTCATCTTT. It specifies CALGELVAIGWGFLYTDKLIF.

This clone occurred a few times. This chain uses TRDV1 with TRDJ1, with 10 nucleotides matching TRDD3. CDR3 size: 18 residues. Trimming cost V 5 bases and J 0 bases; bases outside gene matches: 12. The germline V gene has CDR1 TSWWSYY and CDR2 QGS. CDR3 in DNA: TGTGCTCTTGGGAACGATTCCCGTACTGGGGGATACACCGATAAACTCATCTTT. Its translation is CALGNDSRTGGYTDKLIF.

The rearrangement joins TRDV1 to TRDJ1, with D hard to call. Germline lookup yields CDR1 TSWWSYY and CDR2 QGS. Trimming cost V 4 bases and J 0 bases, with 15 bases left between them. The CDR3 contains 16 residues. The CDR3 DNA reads TGTGCTCTTGGGGGCGGGCACCGGGAGTACACCGATAAACTCATCTTT. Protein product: CALGGGHREYTDKLIF.

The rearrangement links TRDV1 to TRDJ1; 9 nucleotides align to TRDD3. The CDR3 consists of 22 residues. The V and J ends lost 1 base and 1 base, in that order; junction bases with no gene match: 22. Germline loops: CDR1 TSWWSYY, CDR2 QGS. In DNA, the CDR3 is TGTGCTCTTGGGGAACCCCGATGGGTGCAGTCTGTACTGGGGGAGGGCACCGATAAACTCATCTTT. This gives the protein CALGEPRWVQSVLGEGTDKLIF.

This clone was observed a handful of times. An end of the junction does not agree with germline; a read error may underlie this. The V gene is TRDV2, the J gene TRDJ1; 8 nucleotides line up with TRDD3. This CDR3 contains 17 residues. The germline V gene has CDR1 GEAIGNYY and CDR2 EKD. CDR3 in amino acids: CACFYWGFSYDTDKPIF. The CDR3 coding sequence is TGTGCCTGCTTCTACTGGGGGTTCTCCTACGACACCGATAAACCCATCTTT.

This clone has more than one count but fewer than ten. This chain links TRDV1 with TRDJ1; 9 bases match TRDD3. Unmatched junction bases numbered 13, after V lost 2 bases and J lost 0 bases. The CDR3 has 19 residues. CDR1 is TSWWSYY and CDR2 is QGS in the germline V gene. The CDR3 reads CALGEADGLGDPNTDKLIF. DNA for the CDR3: TGTGCTCTTGGGGAAGCCGACGGGCTGGGGGATCCAAACACCGATAAACTCATCTTT.

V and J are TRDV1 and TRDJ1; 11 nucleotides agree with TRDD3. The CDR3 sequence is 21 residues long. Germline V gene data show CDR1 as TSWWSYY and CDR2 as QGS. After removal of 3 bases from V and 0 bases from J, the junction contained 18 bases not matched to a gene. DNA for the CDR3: TGTGCTCTTGGGGACCTATCCCGCGACTGGGGGATAAACGGGGACACCGATAAACTCATCTTT. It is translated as CALGDLSRDWGINGDTDKLIF.

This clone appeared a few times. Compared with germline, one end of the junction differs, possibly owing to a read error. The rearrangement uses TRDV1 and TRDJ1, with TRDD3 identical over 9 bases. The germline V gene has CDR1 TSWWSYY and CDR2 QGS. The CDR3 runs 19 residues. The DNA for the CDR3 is TGTGCTCTTGGGGCCACGATTAGCGAAGGGGGATACAAGACCGATAAGCTCATCTTT. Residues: CALGATISEGGYKTDKLIF.

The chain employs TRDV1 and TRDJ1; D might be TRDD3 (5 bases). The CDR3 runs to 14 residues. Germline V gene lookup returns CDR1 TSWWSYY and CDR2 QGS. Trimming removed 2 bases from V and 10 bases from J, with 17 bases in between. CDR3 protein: CALGEAHTFEGLIF. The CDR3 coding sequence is TGTGCTCTTGGGGAAGCGCATACGTTCGAAGGACTCATCTTT.

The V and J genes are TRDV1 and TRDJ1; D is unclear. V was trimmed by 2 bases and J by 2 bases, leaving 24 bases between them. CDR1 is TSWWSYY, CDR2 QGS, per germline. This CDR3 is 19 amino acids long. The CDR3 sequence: CALGEEPHPYRPRTDKLIF. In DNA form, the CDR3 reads TGTGCTCTTGGGGAAGAGCCCCACCCGTACCGTCCGCGGACCGATAAACTCATCTTT.

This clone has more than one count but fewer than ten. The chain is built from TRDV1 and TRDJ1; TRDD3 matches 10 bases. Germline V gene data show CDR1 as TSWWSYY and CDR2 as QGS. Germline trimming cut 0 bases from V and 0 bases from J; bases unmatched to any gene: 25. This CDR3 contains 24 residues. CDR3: CALGELPNLDVGGYVAPYTDKLIF. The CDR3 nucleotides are TGTGCTCTTGGGGAACTACCTAACTTAGACGTCGGGGGATACGTAGCCCCCTACACCGATAAACTCATCTTT.

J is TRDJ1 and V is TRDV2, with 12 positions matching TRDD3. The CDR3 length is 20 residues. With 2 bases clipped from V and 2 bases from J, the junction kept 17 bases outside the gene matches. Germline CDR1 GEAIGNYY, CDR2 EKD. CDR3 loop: CACDIGSTGGYLGFTDKLIF. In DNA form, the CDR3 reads TGTGCCTGTGACATCGGATCGACTGGGGGATACTTAGGGTTTACCGATAAACTCATCTTT.

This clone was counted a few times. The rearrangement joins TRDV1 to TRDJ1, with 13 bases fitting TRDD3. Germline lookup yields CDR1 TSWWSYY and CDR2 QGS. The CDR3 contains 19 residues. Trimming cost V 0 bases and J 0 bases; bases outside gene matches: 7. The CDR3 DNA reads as TGTGCTCTTGGGGAACTCTCTACTGGGGGATACGGGGACACCGATAAACTCATCTTT. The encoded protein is CALGELSTGGYGDTDKLIF.

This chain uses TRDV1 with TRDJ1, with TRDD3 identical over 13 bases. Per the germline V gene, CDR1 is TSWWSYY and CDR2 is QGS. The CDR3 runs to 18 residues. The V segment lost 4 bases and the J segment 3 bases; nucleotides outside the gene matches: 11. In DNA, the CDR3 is TGTGCTCTTGGGGGTTCTACTGGGGGATACGCGACCGCCGATAAACTCATCTTT. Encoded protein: CALGGSTGGYATADKLIF.